This TCR beta chain originates from a study of cytotoxic CD8 clonotypes in ibrutinib-treated CLL. Study findings and constraints: Once treatment began, public clonotypes, which were uncommon, contracted or stayed stable. Relative to age-matched healthy donors, clonality at baseline was higher, and it tracked circulating CD8+ T-cell counts.

Using immunoSEQ multiplex PCR, the repertoire was profiled, and TCRdb retains in-frame clones only, with some absent. The top ten clones hold around 42% of a sample with 20,000 to 30,000 clones, 55% to 75% of them seen once. Per the germline V gene, CDR1 is SGHAT and CDR2 is FQNNGV. The CDR3 runs to 13 residues. V lost 6 bases, J lost 7 bases, and 16 bases lay in between. About this clone itself: Its antigen is not identified.

This receptor was identified in a human donor with chronic lymphocytic leukemia. The specimen was PBMCs, collected after 12 months of ibrutinib treatment. The chain joins TRBV11-2 to TRBJ2-7; TRBD1 is a possible D gene (5 bases). CDR3 residues: CASSTAWGLEQYF. The CDR3 DNA reads as TGTGCCAGCAGTACCGCCTGGGGCCTGGAGCAGTACTTC.